Here is one T cell receptor (beta chain) with its context. The data are from a study of T cell repertoires in cytomegalovirus infection. Study details: CMV infection plus the matching HLA type was flagged by public TCR beta signatures.

MiXCR, run by TCRdb on the reads, gives a single entry per CDR3 protein. The data contain around 550,000 distinct CDR3 sequences, 26% of them singletons. The junction had 11 bases not matched to a gene; V was cut back by 6 bases and J by 11 bases. The germline V gene encodes CDR1 MDHEN and CDR2 SYDVKM. The CDR3 runs 13 residues. The TCR comes from a human donor in good health (CMV status not recorded). Some clones in this sample may be carry-over from other donors' samples. What was sequenced was PBMCs. The rearrangement joins TRBV28 to TRBJ1-1, with 8 bases lining up with TRBD1. The chain's CDR3 is CASSLRTGLGAFF. CDR3 DNA: TGTGCCAGCAGCCTGAGGACAGGGCTGGGGGCTTTCTTT.